Listed here is a single T cell receptor beta chain. Measured with immunoSEQ multiplex PCR; TCRdb has only the in-frame clones, and not every one. The sample shows a few hundred thousand clones, about 80% of them seen only once. This specimen comes from a study of blood T cell repertoires in COVID-19. Seattle's enrolled individuals joined amid active infection and were then monitored longitudinally. V was pared by 0 bases and J by 4 bases, with 8 bases between. CDR1 and CDR2 (germline): SGDLS, YYNGEE. The CDR3 is 15 amino acids. The sequenced sample was peripheral blood. The rearrangement uses TRBV9 and TRBJ1-6; D possibly corresponds to TRBD1 (6 bases). The source of this sequence is a person aged 70 to 85 with COVID-19, enrolled during active disease. This CDR3 is CASSVETGYNSPLHF. The CDR3 nucleotides read TGTGCCAGCAGCGTAGAGACAGGTTATAATTCACCCCTCCACTTT. The full variable domain, completed using reference TRBV9 and TRBJ1-6, is DSGVTQTPKHLITATGQRVTLRCSPRSGDLSVYWYQQSLDQGLQFLIQYYNGEERAKGNILERFSAQQFPDLHSELNLSSLELGDSALYFCASSVETGYNSPLHFGNGTRLTVT.